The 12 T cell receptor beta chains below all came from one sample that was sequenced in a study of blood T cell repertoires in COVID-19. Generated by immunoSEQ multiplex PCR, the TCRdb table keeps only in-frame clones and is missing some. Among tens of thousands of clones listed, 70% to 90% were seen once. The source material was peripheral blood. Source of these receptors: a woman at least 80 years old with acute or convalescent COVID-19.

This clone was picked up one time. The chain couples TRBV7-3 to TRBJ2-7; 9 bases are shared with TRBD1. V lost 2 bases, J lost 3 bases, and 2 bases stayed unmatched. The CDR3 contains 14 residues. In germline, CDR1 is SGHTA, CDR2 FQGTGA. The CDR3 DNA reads TGTGCCAGCAGCTTAGGGGGACAGGGCTACGAGCAGTACTTC. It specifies CASSLGGQGYEQYF. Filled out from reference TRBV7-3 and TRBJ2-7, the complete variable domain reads GAGVSQTPSNKVTEKGKYVELRCDPISGHTALYWYRQSLGQGPEFLIYFQGTGAADDSGLPNDRFFAVRPEGSVSTLKIQRTERGDSAVYLCASSLGGQGYEQYFGPGTRLTVT.

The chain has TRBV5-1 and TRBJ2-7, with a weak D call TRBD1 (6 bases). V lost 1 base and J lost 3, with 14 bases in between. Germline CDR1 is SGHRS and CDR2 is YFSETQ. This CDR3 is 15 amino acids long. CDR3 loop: CASSLYPTGFYEQYF. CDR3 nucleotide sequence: TGCGCCAGCAGCTTGTACCCCACAGGGTTCTACGAGCAGTACTTC.

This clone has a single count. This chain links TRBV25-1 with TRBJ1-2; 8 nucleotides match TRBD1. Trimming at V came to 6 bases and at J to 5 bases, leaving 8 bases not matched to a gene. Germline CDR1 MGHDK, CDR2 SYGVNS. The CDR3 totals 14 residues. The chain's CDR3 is CASSPGGVLYGYTF. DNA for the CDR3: TGTGCCAGCAGCCCAGGGGGCGTCCTGTATGGCTACACCTTC.

The CDR3 protein is CASSGTGNYGYTF. The CDR3 DNA is TGTGCCAGCAGTGGGACAGGGAACTATGGCTACACCTTC. The chain has TRBV6-6 and TRBJ1-2; 9 nucleotides line up with TRBD1. This CDR3 spans 13 amino acids. CDR1 MNHNY and CDR2 SVGAGI come from the germline V gene (reference sequence). V was clipped by 5 bases and J by 2 bases; unmatched bases: 0.

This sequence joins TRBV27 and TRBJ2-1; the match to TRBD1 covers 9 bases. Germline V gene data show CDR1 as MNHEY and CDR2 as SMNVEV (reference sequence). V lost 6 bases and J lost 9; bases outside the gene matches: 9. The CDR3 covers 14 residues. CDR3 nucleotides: TGTGCCAGCAGGCCGGGACAGGGACGACGTGAGCAGTTCTTC. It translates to CASRPGQGRREQFF.

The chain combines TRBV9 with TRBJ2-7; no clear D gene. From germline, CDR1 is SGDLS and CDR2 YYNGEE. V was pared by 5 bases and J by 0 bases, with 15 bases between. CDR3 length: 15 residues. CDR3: CASSEKDSYSYEQYF. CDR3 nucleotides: TGTGCCAGCAGTGAAAAAGACTCTTACTCCTACGAGCAGTACTTC.

CDR3 coding DNA: TGCAGTGCGCTCAGGGGCTACGAGCAGTACTTC. Translating it yields CSALRGYEQYF. V usage is TRBV20-1 and J usage is TRBJ2-7; D is perhaps TRBD1 (6 bases). The V gene's germline CDR1 is DFQATT and CDR2 SNEGSKA (reference sequence). The CDR3 contains 11 residues. Trimming removed 6 bases at V and 3 bases at J, with 9 bases between.

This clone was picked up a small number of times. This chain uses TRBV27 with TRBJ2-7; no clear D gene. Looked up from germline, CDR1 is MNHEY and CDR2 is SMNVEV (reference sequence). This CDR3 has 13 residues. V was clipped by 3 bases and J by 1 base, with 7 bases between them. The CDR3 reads CASSFAGSYEQYF. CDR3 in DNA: TGTGCCAGCAGTTTTGCAGGATCCTACGAGCAGTACTTC.

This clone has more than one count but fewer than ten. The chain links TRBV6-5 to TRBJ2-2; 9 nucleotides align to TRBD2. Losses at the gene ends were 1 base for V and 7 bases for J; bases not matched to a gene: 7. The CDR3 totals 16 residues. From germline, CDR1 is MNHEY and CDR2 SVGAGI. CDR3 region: CASSYFSGSSNGELFF. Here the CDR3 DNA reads TGTGCCAGCAGTTACTTTAGCGGGAGCTCGAACGGGGAGCTGTTTTTT.

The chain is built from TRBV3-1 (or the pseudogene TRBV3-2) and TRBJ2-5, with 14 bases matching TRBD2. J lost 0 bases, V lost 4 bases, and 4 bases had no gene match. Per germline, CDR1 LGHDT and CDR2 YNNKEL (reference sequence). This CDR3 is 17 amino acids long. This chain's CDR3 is CASSPGLAGDNQETQYF. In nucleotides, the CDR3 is TGTGCCAGCAGCCCGGGACTAGCGGGGGATAACCAAGAGACCCAGTACTTC.

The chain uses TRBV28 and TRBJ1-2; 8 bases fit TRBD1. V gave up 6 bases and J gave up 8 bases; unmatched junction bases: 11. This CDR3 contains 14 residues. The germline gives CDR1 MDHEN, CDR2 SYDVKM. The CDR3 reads CASRADRGVWGYTF. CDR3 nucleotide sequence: TGTGCCAGCAGAGCAGACAGGGGAGTATGGGGCTACACCTTC.

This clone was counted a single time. The CDR3 region is CASSWSGITYGYTF. In nucleotides, the CDR3 is TGTGCCAGCAGTTGGTCGGGTATTACCTATGGCTACACCTTC. The rearrangement links TRBV6-5 to TRBJ1-2; D ambiguous. This CDR3 is built from 14 residues. Looked up from germline, CDR1 is MNHEY and CDR2 is SVGAGI. V was shortened by 4 bases and J by 4 bases, with 13 bases between the two germline ends.